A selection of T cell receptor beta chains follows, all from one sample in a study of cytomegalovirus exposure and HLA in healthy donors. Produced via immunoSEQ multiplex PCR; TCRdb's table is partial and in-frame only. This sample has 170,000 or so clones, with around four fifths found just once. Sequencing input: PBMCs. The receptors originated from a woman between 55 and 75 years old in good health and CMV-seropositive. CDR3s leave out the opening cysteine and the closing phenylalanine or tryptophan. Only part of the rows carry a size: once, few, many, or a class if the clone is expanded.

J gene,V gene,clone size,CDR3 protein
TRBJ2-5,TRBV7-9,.,ASSPDRGETQY
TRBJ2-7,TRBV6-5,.,ASSSPSGGKKQY
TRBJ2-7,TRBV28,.,ASSLLGGEGPFTEQY
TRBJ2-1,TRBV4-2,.,ASSQDLTGGRNEQF
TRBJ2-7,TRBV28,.,ASSSSGTGSREQY
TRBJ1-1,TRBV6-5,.,ASKNTLNTEAF
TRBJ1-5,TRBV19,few,ASSIQGTYNQPQH
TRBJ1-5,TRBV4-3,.,ASSPTGVGNQPQH
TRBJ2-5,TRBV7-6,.,ASSPMRETQY
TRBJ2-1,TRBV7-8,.,ASSLRQSPYNEQF
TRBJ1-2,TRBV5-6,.,ASSADDRQFYGYT
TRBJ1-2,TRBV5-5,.,ASSLLGGGSVTYYGYT
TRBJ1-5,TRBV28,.,AGSPQWTVMGQPQH
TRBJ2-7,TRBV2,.,ASSEAGQLYEQY
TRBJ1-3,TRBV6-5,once,ASNTRSGNTIY
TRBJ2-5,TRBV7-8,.,ASSLRGGLGETQY
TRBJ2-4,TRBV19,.,ASKRGEGNIQY
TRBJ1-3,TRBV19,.,ASSILGRTGNTIY
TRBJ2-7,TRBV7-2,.,ASSSRTGATPEQY
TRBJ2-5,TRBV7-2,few,ASSRLSGGAETQY
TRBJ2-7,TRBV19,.,ASSTELAGYEQY
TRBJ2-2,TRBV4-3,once,ASSQLGLGTGELF
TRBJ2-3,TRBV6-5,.,ASGSGRMSIPDTQY
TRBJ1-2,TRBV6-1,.,ASMVVRGYGYT
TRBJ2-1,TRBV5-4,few,ASSLVGGGEQF
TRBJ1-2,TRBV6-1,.,ASSEFVLYGYT
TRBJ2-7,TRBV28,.,ASQVAGPSYEQY
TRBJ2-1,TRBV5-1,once,ASSSGLAGGPNEQF
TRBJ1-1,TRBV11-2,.,ASSNRQTSTEAF
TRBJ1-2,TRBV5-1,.,ASSLEGQGLRGYT
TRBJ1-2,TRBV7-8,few,ASSSRQSNYGYT
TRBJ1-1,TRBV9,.,ASSVASVNTEAF
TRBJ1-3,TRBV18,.,ASSPRGGPGNTIY
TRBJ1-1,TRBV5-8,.,ASSLDRGLGTEAF
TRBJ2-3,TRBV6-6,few,ASSYSTGRVDTQY
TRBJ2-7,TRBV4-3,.,ASSHRDNPYEQY
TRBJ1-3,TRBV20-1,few,SAWGGDTIY
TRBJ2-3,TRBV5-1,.,ASSSPGQGTDTQY
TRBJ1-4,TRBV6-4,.,ASSVGQTTNEKLF
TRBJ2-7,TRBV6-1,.,ASNGGTSGKLWQY
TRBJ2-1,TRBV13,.,ASSWGLAGDYNEQF
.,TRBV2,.,ASRSLRGEGNEQY
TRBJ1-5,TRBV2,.,ASIGAFGSNQPQH
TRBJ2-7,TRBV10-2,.,ASSESSGSRYEQY
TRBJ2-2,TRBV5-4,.,ASSGGLAGSANTGELF
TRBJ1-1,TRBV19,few,ASSKFSGEAF
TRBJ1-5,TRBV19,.,ASSIGTGQDQPQH
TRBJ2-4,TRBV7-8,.,SSSPSGGSPFSKNIQY
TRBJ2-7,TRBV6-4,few,ASSDRFGTAEQY
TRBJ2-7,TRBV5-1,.,ASSPLASGSYEQY
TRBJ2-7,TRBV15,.,ATSRAGTPYEQY
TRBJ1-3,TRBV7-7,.,ASSLAQGDTIY
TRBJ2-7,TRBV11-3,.,ASSLEGYNYEQY
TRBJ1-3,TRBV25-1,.,ASSESTLLSGNTIY
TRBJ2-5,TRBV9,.,ASSTSSGRGVETQY